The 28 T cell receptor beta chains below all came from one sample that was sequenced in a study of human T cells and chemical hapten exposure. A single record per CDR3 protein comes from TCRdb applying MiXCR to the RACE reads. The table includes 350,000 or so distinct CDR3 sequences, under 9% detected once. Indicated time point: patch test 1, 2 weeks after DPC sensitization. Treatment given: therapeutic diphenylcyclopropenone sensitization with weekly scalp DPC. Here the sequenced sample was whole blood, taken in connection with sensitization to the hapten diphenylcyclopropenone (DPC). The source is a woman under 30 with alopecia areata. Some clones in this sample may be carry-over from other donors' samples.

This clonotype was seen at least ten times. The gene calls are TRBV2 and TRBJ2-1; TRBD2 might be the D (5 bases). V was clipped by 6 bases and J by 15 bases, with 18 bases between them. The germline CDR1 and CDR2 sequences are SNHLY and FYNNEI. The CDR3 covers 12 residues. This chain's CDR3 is CASSPRGAAGFF. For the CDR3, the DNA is TGTGCCAGCAGCCCCCGGGGTGCTGCGGGGTTCTTC.

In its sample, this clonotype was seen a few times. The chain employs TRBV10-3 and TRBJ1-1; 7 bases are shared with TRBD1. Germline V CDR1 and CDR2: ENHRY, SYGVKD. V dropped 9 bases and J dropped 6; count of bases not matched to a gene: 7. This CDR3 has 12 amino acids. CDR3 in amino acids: CAISQGLAEAFF. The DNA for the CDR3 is TGTGCCATATCACAGGGGCTCGCTGAAGCTTTCTTT.

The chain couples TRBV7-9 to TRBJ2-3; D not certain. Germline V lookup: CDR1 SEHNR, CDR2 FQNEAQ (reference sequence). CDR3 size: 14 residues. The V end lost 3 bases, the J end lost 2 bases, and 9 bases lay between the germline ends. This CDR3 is CASSFLEYTDTQYF. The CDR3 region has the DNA TGTGCCAGCAGCTTCCTAGAATACACAGATACGCAGTATTTT.

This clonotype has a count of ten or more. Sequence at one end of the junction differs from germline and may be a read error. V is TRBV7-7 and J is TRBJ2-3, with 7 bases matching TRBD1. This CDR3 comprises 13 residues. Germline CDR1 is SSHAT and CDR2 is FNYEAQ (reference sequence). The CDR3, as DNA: TGTGCTAGCAGCATGACAGGGTCAGATACGCAGTATTTT. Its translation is CASSMTGSDTQYF.

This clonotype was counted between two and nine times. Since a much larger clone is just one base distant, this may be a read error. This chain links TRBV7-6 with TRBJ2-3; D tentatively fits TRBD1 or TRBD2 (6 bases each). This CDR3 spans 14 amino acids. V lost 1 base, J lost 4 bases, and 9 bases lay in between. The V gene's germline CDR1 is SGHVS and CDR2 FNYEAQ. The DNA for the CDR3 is TGTGCCAGCAGCTTAGAGGGGGGCGCAGATACGCAGTATTTT. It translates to CASSLEGGADTQYF.

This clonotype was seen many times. In DNA, the CDR3 is TGCGCCAGCAGCGCGGACCCCCGTGCAGATACGCAGTATTTT. As protein: CASSADPRADTQYF. The V and J genes are TRBV5-1 and TRBJ2-3; D call uncertain. Looked up from germline, CDR1 is SGHRS and CDR2 is YFSETQ. The CDR3 sequence is 14 residues long. The V end lost 4 bases, the J end lost 4 bases, and 13 bases lay between the germline ends.

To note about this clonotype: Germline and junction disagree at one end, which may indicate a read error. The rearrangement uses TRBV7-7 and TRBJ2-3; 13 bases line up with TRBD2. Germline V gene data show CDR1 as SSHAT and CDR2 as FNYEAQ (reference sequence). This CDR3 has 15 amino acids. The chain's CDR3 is CASSSGLAGRDTQYF. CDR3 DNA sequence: TGTGCTAGCAGCTCGGGACTAGCGGGGAGAGATACGCAGTATTTT.

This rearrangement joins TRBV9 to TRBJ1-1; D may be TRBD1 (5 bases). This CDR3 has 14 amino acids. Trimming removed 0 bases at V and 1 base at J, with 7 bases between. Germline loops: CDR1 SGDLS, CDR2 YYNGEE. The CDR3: CASSVATGNTEAFF. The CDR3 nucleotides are TGTGCCAGCAGCGTAGCTACAGGGAACACTGAAGCTTTCTTT.

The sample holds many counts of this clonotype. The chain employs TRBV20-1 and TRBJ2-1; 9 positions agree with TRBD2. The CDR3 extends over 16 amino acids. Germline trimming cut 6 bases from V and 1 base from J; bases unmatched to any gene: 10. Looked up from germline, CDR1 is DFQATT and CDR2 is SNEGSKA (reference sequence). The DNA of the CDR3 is TGCAGTGCCCGCTGGGTTAGCGGGGGATCCTACAATGAGCAGTTCTTC. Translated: CSARWVSGGSYNEQFF.

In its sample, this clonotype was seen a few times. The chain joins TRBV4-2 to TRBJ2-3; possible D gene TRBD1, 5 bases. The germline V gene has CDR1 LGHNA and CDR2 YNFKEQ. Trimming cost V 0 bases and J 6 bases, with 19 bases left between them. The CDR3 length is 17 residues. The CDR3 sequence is CASSQDVVGQGGDTQYF. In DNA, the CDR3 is TGTGCCAGCAGCCAAGATGTAGTGGGGCAAGGTGGGGATACGCAGTATTTT.

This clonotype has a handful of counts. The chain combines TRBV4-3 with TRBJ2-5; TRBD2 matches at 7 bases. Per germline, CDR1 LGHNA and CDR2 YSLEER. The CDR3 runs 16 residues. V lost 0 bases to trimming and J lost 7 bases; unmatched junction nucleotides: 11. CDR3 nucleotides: TGCGCCAGCAGCCAAGAATGGGGGGGGAGAGTTGGGACCCAGTACTTC. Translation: CASSQEWGGRVGTQYF.

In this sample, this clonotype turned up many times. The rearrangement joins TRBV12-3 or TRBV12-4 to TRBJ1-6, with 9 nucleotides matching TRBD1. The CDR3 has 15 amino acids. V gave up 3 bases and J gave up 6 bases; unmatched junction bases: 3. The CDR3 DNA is TGTGCCAGCAGTTTGGACAGGGGCGGTAATTCACCCCTCCACTTT. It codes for CASSLDRGGNSPLHF.

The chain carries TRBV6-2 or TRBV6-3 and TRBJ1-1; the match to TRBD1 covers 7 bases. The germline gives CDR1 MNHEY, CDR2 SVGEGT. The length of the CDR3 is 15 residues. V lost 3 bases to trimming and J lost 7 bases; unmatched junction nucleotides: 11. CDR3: CASSYMRGLTGEAFF. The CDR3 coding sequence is TGTGCCAGCAGTTATATGAGGGGGCTTACAGGTGAAGCTTTCTTT.

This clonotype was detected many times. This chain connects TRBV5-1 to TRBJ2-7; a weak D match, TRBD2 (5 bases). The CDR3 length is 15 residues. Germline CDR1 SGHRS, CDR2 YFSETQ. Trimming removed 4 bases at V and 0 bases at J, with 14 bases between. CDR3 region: CASSPWTESSYEQYF. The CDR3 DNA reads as TGCGCCAGCAGCCCGTGGACTGAGAGCTCCTACGAGCAGTACTTC.

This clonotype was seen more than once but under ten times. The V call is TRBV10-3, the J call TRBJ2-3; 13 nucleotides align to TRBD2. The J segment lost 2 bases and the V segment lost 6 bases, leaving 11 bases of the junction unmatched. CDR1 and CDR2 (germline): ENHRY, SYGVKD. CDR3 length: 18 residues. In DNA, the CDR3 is TGTGCCATCAGGACTAGCGGGGGGCCTCCGGGGATCACAGATACGCAGTATTTT. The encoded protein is CAIRTSGGPPGITDTQYF.

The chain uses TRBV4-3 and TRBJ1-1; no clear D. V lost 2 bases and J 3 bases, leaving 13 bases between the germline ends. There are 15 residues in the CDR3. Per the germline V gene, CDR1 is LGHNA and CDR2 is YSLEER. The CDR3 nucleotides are TGCGCCAGCAGCCAATCATACCTTGGGTACACTGAAGCTTTCTTT. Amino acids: CASSQSYLGYTEAFF.

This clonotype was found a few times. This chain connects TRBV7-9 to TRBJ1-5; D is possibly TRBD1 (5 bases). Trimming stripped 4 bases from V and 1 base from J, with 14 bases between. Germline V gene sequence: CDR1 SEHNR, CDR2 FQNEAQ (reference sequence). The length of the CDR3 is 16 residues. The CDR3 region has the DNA TGTGCCAGCAGCTCCAGCGAGGGGCCGAGCAATCAGCCCCAGCATTTT. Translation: CASSSSEGPSNQPQHF.

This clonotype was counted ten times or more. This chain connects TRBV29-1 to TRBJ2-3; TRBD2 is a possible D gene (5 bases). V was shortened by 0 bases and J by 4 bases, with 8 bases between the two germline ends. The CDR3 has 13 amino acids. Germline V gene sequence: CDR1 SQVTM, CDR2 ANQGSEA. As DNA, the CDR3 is TGCAGCGTTGAAGATGGGGAGTCAGATACGCAGTATTTT. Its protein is CSVEDGESDTQYF.

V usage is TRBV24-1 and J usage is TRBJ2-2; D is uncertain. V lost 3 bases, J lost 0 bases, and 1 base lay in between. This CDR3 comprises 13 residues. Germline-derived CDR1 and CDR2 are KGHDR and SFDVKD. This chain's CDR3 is CATSDPNTGELFF. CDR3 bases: TGTGCCACCAGTGATCCGAACACCGGGGAGCTGTTTTTT.

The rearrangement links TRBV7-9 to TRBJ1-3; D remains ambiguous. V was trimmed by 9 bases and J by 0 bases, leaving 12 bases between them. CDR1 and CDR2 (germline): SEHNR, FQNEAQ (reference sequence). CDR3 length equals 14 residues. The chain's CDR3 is CASLGPFSGNTIYF. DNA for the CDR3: TGTGCCAGTCTCGGCCCCTTCTCTGGAAACACCATATATTTT. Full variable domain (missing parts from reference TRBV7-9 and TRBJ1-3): DTGVSQNPRHKITKRGQNVTFRCDPISEHNRLYWYRQTLGQGPEFLTYFQNEAQLEKSRLLSDRFSAERPKGSFSTLEIQRTEQGDSAMYLCASLGPFSGNTIYFGEGSWLTVV.

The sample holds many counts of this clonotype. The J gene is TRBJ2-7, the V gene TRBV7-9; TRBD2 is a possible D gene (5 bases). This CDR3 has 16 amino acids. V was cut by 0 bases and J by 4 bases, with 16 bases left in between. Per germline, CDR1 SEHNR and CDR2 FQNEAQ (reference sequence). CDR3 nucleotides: TGTGCCAGCAGCTTAGCGGTCGGAGGACCCAAGTACGAGCAGTACTTC. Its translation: CASSLAVGGPKYEQYF.

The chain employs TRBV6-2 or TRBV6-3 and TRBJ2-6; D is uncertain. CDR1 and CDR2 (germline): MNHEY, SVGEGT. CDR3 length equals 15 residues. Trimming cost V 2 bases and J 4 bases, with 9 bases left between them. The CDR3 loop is CASSYGQEGANVLTF. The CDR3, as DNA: TGTGCCAGCAGTTACGGTCAAGAAGGGGCCAACGTCCTGACTTTC.

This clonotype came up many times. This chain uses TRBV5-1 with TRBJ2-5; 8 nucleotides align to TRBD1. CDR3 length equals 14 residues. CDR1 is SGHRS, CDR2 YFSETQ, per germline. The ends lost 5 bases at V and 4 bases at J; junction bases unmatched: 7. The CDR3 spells CASRRTGSGETQYF. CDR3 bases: TGCGCCAGCAGGAGGACAGGGTCAGGAGAGACCCAGTACTTC.

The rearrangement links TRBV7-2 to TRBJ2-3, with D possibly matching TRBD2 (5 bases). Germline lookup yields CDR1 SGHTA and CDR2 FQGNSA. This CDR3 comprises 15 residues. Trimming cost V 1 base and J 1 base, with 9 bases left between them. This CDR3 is CASSLVVGGTDTQYF. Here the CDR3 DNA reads TGTGCCAGCAGCTTAGTCGTCGGGGGCACAGATACGCAGTATTTT.

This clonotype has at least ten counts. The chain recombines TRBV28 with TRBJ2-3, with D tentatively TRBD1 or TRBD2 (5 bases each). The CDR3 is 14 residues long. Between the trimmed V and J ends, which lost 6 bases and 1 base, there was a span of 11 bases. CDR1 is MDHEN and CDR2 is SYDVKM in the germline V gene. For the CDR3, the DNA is TGTGCCAGCAGCCGGGACGGGCGCACAGATACGCAGTATTTT. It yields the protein CASSRDGRTDTQYF.

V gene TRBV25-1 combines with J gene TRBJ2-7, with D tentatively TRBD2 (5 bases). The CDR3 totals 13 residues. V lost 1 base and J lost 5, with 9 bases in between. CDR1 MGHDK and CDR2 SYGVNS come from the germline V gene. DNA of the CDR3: TGTGCCAGCAGTGAATCGGGGAGCGACGAGCAGTACTTC. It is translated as CASSESGSDEQYF.

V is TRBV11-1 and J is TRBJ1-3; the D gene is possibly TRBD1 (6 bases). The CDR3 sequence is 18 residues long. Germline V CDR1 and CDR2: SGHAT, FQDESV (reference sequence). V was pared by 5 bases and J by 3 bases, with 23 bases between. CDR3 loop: CASSRHRLDRIGGNTIYF. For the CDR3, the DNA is TGTGCCAGCAGCAGACACCGCCTTGACAGGATCGGTGGAAACACCATATATTTT.

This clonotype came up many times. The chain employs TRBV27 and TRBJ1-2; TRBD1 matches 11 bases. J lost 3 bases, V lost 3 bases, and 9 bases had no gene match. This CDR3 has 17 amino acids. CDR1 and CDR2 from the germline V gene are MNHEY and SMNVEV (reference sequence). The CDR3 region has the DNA TGTGCCAGCAGTTTCGGGACAGGGGGATCAGGCGACTATGGCTACACCTTC. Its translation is CASSFGTGGSGDYGYTF.